Listed below are T cell receptor beta chains from one sample, sequenced in a study of shared clonotypes between healthy human individuals. Here immunoSEQ multiplex PCR was the method, and the copy in TCRdb shows in-frame clones only, minus some. This sample yields roughly 2,000,000 clones, of which just under 95% are seen a single time; less than 2% belongs to the top ten. The sequenced material came from naive CD8+ T cells from PBMCs. The receptors here all came from a young man in good health. Some clones in this sample may be carry-over from other donors' samples. CDR3s include the opening cysteine and the closing phenylalanine or tryptophan. A D gene is named only where the DNA matches it firmly. Clone size, where shown, is once, few, many, or a class for clones that have expanded.

-	TRBJ2-2	TRBV7-9	-	CASSSSGRNTGELFF	TGTGCCAGCAGCTCCTCGGGACGGAACACCGGGGAGCTGTTTTTT
-	TRBJ1-5	TRBV7-2	TRBD1	CASSLSRDSPQPQHF	TGTGCCAGCAGCTTATCCCGGGACAGCCCTCAGCCCCAGCATTTT
-	TRBJ1-5	TRBV27	-	CASGGGEPQHF	TGTGCCAGCGGCGGGGGTGAGCCCCAGCATTTT
-	TRBJ1-3	TRBV10-3	-	CAISESAEVVTSGNTIYF	TGTGCCATCAGTGAGTCGGCGGAGGTGGTAACCTCTGGAAACACCATATATTTT
few	TRBJ1-5	TRBV6-1	-	CASSFGQPQHF	TGTGCCAGTTCCTTCGGTCAGCCCCAGCATTTT
-	TRBJ2-3	TRBV5-6	-	CASSPSTDTQYF	TGTGCCAGCAGCCCTAGCACAGATACGCAGTATTTT
-	TRBJ2-1	TRBV5-6	-	CASSFKQGVGSYNEQFF	TGTGCCAGCAGCTTCAAACAGGGCGTGGGCTCCTACAATGAGCAGTTCTTC
-	TRBJ2-1	TRBV7-6	-	CASSLNRRNEQFF	TGTGCCAGCAGCTTAAATCGTAGGAATGAGCAGTTCTTC
few	TRBJ2-1	TRBV27	TRBD2	CASSLFGGNEQFF	TGTGCCAGCAGTTTATTCGGGGGGAATGAGCAGTTCTTC
-	TRBJ1-3	TRBV29-1	-	CSSRLQVNSGNTIYF	TGCAGCTCTCGATTGCAGGTCAACTCTGGAAACACCATATATTTT
-	TRBJ2-1	TRBV27	TRBD2	CASSSRLAGVSNEQFF	TGTGCCAGCAGTTCAAGACTAGCGGGAGTAAGCAATGAGCAGTTCTTC
-	TRBJ1-4	TRBV28	TRBD1	CASSLPLDRRTNEKLFF	TGTGCCAGCAGTCTGCCCTTGGACAGGCGTACTAATGAAAAACTGTTTTTT
-	TRBJ2-3	TRBV27	-	CASSFLRATSTDTQYF	TGTGCCAGCAGTTTTTTGCGGGCAACTAGCACAGATACGCAGTATTTT
-	TRBJ2-5	TRBV11-2	-	CASSPLEETQYF	TGTGCCAGCAGCCCTTTGGAGGAGACCCAGTACTTC
-	TRBJ1-4	TRBV27	TRBD1	CASSPTGDWEKLFF	TGTGCCAGCAGTCCTACAGGGGATTGGGAAAAACTGTTTTTT
-	TRBJ2-1	TRBV4-2	TRBD2	CASSQGTSYNEQFF	TGTGCCAGCAGCCAAGGGACTAGCTACAATGAGCAGTTCTTC
-	TRBJ2-7	TRBV4-1	-	CASSQGQAAIFDEQYF	TGCGCCAGCAGCCAAGGGCAGGCCGCAATCTTCGACGAGCAGTACTTC
-	TRBJ2-5	TRBV18	TRBD1	CASSPGQGLWVTQYF	TGTGCCAGCTCACCAGGACAGGGGTTATGGGTGACCCAGTACTTC
-	TRBJ2-7	TRBV29-1	TRBD1	CSVGTGATYEQYF	TGCAGCGTGGGGACAGGGGCGACCTACGAGCAGTACTTC
few	TRBJ1-5	TRBV6-1	-	CASSEVSGKRGQPQHF	TGTGCCAGCAGTGAAGTCTCAGGGAAGAGGGGTCAGCCCCAGCATTTT
-	TRBJ1-2	TRBV7-9	-	CASSFAAVGERGYGYTF	TGTGCCAGCAGCTTTGCTGCGGTGGGGGAGAGGGGTTATGGCTACACCTTC
once	TRBJ2-1	TRBV7-3	TRBD2	CASSQGVGGPGDNEQFF	TGTGCCAGCAGCCAGGGAGTGGGAGGGCCGGGGGACAATGAGCAGTTCTTC
-	TRBJ2-7	TRBV6-6	-	CASSQGQDEQYF	TGTGCCAGCAGCCAGGGGCAGGACGAGCAGTACTTC
-	TRBJ2-3	TRBV19	-	CASTASSSYTDTQYF	TGTGCCAGCACGGCGAGCAGCAGCTACACAGATACGCAGTATTTT
-	TRBJ2-7	TRBV27	-	CASSFQGLSYEQYF	TGTGCCAGCAGTTTCCAGGGCCTTAGCTACGAGCAGTACTTC
-	TRBJ1-2	TRBV4-2	-	CASSTGRDKVLYGYTF	TGTGCCAGCAGTACCGGACGGGATAAGGTACTCTATGGCTACACCTTC
-	TRBJ2-7	TRBV28	-	CASSFAQAPSYEQYF	TGTGCCAGCAGTTTTGCTCAGGCGCCTTCCTACGAGCAGTACTTC
-	TRBJ1-1	TRBV25-1	-	CASSDRRDTEAFF	TGTGCCAGCAGTGATAGGAGGGACACTGAAGCTTTCTTT
-	TRBJ2-1	TRBV10-3	-	CAISAPTGDEQFF	TGTGCCATCAGTGCCCCCACCGGGGATGAGCAGTTCTTC
-	TRBJ1-4	TRBV27	-	CASSLTGEKLFF	TGTGCCAGCAGTTTGACGGGTGAAAAACTGTTTTTT
-	TRBJ2-7	TRBV29-1	TRBD1	CSVRGTGHEQYF	TGCAGCGTCCGCGGGACAGGGCACGAGCAGTACTTC
-	TRBJ2-7	TRBV11-2	-	CASSLASYEQYF	TGTGCCAGCAGCTTGGCCAGCTACGAGCAGTACTTC
-	TRBJ2-7	TRBV6-1	TRBD2	CASSVPSGRQDEQYF	TGTGCCAGCAGTGTACCTAGCGGGAGACAAGACGAGCAGTACTTC
-	TRBJ2-7	TRBV4-3	TRBD1	CASSQESGGFYEQYF	TGCGCCAGCAGCCAAGAGTCAGGGGGCTTCTACGAGCAGTACTTC
-	TRBJ2-5	TRBV19	TRBD2	CASSSLAGGQETQYF	TGTGCCAGTAGTTCCCTAGCGGGAGGCCAAGAGACCCAGTACTTC
-	TRBJ2-1	TRBV6-6	-	CASSIKVNNEQFF	TGTGCCAGCAGTATAAAGGTAAACAATGAGCAGTTCTTC
-	TRBJ2-7	TRBV9	TRBD1	CASSSNPKPGQENSYEQYF	TGTGCCAGCAGCAGTAATCCCAAACCGGGACAGGAGAATTCCTACGAGCAGTACTTC
-	TRBJ2-7	TRBV28	-	CASSVPTGPLPYEQYF	TGTGCCAGCAGTGTACCCACAGGGCCCCTACCCTACGAGCAGTACTTC
-	TRBJ2-1	TRBV2	-	CASSEGRNPNNEQFF	TGTGCCAGCAGTGAGGGCAGAAACCCCAACAATGAGCAGTTCTTC
-	TRBJ2-2	TRBV13	TRBD2	CASSLAGGINGELFF	TGTGCCAGCAGCTTGGCGGGAGGAATAAACGGGGAGCTGTTTTTT
-	TRBJ1-5	TRBV5-6	-	CASSQDLGGNQPQHF	TGTGCCAGCAGCCAGGACCTGGGAGGCAATCAGCCCCAGCATTTT
-	TRBJ2-7	TRBV19	-	CASSIGLTYEQYF	TGTGCCAGTAGTATAGGGCTTACCTACGAGCAGTACTTC
once	TRBJ2-1	TRBV27	TRBD2	CASSFLGGGRNYNEQFF	TGTGCCAGCAGTTTCCTCGGCGGGGGGAGGAACTACAATGAGCAGTTCTTC
-	TRBJ2-5	TRBV2	-	CASSDWSVNETQYF	TGTGCCAGCAGTGATTGGTCGGTCAATGAGACCCAGTACTTC
-	TRBJ2-2	TRBV5-1	TRBD1	CASSGRQGWELFF	TGCGCCAGCAGCGGGAGACAGGGGTGGGAGCTGTTTTTT
-	TRBJ2-7	TRBV5-1	-	CASSPLLAGRGYEQYF	TGCGCCAGCAGCCCCTTGTTGGCAGGGCGAGGATACGAGCAGTACTTC
-	TRBJ2-2	TRBV9	-	CASSVGLTGELFF	TGTGCCAGCAGCGTAGGACTTACCGGGGAGCTGTTTTTT
-	TRBJ2-1	TRBV29-1	TRBD2	CSAEGLTPNEQFF	TGCAGCGCCGAGGGACTAACCCCCAATGAGCAGTTCTTC
-	TRBJ2-7	TRBV19	-	CASSIDLEDYEQYF	TGTGCCAGTAGTATAGATTTAGAGGACTACGAGCAGTACTTC
-	TRBJ1-2	TRBV27	TRBD1	CASSDRGRGVGYTF	TGTGCCAGCAGTGACAGGGGGCGAGGGGTTGGCTACACCTTC
-	TRBJ1-1	TRBV29-1	TRBD1	CSVVSPGQIVRNTEAFF	TGCAGCGTGGTAAGCCCGGGACAGATAGTCCGGAACACTGAAGCTTTCTTT
-	TRBJ2-1	TRBV30	TRBD2	CAWVLGLAGVAYNEQFF	TGTGCTTGGGTGTTGGGACTAGCGGGAGTGGCCTACAATGAGCAGTTCTTC
-	TRBJ2-1	TRBV27	TRBD2	CASSLFSGRYNEQFF	TGTGCCAGCAGTTTATTTAGCGGGAGGTACAATGAGCAGTTCTTC
-	TRBJ1-1	TRBV5-1	TRBD1	CASSAGQGTEAFF	TGCGCCAGCAGCGCCGGACAGGGCACTGAAGCTTTCTTT
-	TRBJ2-3	TRBV27	-	CASSPLPDSTDTQYF	TGTGCCAGCAGCCCCCTACCCGACAGCACAGATACGCAGTATTTT
-	TRBJ1-1	TRBV27	-	CASSLDGGHGAEAFF	TGTGCCAGCAGTTTGGACGGGGGCCACGGCGCTGAAGCTTTCTTT
-	TRBJ2-1	TRBV2	TRBD2	CASSDRPAGNYNEQFF	TGTGCCAGCAGTGATCGGCCAGCGGGGAACTACAATGAGCAGTTCTTC
once	TRBJ2-2	TRBV6-5	-	CASSYRENTGELFF	TGTGCCAGCAGTTATCGCGAGAACACCGGGGAGCTGTTTTTT
-	TRBJ2-7	TRBV19	-	CASSIADLYEQYF	TGTGCCAGTAGTATTGCGGACCTATACGAGCAGTACTTC
-	TRBJ2-5	TRBV4-1	-	CASSQVDSLGTQYF	TGCGCCAGCAGCCAAGTGGACTCACTTGGGACCCAGTACTTC